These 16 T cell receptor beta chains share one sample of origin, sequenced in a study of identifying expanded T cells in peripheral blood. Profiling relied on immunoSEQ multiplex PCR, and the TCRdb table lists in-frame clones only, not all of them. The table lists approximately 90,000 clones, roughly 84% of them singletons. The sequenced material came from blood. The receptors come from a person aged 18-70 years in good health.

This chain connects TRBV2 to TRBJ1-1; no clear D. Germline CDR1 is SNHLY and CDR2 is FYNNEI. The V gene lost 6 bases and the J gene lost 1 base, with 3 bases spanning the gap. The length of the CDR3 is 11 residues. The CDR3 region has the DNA TGTGCCAGCAGCTCGAACACTGAAGCTTTCTTT. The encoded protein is CASSSNTEAFF.

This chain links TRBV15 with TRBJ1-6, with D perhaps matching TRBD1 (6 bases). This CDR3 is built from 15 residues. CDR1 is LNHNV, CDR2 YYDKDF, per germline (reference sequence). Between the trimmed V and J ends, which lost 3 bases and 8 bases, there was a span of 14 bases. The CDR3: CATSRDGGGYSPLHF. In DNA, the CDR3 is TGTGCCACCAGCAGGGACGGGGGGGGCTATTCACCCCTCCACTTT.

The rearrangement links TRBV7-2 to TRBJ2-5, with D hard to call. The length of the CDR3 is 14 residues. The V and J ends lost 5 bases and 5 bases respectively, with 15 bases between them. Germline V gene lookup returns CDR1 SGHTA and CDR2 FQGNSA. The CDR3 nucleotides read TGTGCCAGCAGCCGACGCGAGGCCGCCGAGACCCAGTACTTC. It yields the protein CASSRREAAETQYF.

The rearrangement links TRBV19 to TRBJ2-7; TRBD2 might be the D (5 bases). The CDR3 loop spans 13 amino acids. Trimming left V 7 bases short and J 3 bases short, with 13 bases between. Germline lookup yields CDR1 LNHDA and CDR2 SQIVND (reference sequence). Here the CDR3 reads CASKQPGNYEQYF. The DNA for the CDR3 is TGTGCCAGTAAACAACCGGGAAACTACGAGCAGTACTTC.

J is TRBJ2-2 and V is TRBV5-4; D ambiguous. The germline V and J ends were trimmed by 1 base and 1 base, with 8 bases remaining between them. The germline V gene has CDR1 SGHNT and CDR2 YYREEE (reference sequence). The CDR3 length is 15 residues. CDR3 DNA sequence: TGTGCCAGCAGCTTGAGACCTCAGAACACCGGGGAGCTGTTTTTT. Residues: CASSLRPQNTGELFF.

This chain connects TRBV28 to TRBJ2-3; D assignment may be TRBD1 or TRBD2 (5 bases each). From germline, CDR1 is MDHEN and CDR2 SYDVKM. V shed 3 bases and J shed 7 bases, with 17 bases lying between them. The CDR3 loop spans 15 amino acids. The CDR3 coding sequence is TGTGCCAGCAGTTTTGGGGGTATCGGCCGGAATACGCAGTATTTT. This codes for CASSFGGIGRNTQYF.

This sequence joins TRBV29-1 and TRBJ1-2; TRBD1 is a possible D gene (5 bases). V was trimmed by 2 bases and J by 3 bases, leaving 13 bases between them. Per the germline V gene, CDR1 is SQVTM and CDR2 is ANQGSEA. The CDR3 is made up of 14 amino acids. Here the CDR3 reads CSVELSGRDYGYTF. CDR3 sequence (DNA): TGCAGCGTTGAATTATCAGGGAGGGACTATGGCTACACCTTC.

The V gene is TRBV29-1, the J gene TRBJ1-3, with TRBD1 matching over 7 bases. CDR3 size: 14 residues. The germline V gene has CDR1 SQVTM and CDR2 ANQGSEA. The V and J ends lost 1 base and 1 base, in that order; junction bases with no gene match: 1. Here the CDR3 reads CSVEGRGSGNTIYF. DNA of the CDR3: TGCAGCGTTGAAGGCAGGGGGTCTGGAAACACCATATATTTT.

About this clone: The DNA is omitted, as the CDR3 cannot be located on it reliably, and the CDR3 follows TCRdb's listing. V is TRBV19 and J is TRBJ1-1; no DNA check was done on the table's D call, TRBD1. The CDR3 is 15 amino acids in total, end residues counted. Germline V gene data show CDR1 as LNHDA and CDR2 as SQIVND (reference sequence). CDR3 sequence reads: CASSILAKSNTEAFF.

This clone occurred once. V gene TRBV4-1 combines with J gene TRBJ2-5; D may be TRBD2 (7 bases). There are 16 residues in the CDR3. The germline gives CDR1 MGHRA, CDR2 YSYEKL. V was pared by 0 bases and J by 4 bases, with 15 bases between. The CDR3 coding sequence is TGCGCCAGCAGCCAAGAAGGGAGGGGGTGGACAGAGACCCAGTACTTC. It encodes CASSQEGRGWTETQYF.

In DNA form, the CDR3 reads TGCGCCAGCAGCTTGGAACCCGGTTATGGCTACACCTTC. Translation gives CASSLEPGYGYTF. This chain joins TRBV5-1 and TRBJ1-2; D gene unclear. Trimming took 0 bases from V and 5 from J, leaving 8 bases between them. This CDR3 is built from 13 residues. Germline V lookup: CDR1 SGHRS, CDR2 YFSETQ.

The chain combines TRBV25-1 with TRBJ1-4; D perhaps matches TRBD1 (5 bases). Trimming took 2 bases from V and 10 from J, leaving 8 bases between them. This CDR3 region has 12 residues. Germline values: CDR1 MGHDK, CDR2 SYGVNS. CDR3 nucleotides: TGTGCCAGCAGTGAACCCGGGACAAAACTGTTTTTT. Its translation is CASSEPGTKLFF.

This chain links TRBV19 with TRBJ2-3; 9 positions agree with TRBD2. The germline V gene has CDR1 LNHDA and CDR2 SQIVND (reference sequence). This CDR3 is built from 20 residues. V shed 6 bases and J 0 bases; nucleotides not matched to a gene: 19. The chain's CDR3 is CASSDYRFSGGPISTDTQYF. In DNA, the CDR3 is TGTGCCAGTAGCGATTACCGGTTTAGCGGGGGCCCCATCAGCACAGATACGCAGTATTTT.

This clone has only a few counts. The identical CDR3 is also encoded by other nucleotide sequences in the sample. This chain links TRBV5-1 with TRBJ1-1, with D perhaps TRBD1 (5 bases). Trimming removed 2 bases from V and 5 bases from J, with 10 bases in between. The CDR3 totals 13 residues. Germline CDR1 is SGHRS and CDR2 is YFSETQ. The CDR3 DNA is TGCGCCAGCAGCTTTACTCAGGGTACTGAAGCTTTCTTT. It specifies CASSFTQGTEAFF.

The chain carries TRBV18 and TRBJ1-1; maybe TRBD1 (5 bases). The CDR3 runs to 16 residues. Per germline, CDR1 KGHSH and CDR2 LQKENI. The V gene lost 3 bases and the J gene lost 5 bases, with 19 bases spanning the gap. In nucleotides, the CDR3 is TGTGCCAGCTCACCGGGACTTGATCCGGTCAGTACTGAAGCTTTCTTT. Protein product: CASSPGLDPVSTEAFF. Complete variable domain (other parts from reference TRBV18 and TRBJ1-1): NAGVMQNPRHLVRRRGQEARLRCSPMKGHSHVYWYRQLPEEGLKFMVYLQKENIIDESGMPKERFSAEFPKEGPSILRIQQVVRGDSAAYFCASSPGLDPVSTEAFFGQGTRLTVV.

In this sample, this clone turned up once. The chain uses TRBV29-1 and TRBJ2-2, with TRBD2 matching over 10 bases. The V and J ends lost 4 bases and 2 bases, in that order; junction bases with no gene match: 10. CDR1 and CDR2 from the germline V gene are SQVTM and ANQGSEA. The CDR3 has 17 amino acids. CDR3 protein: CSVALAGAALNTGELFF. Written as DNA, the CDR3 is TGCAGCGTTGCCCTAGCGGGGGCCGCTTTAAACACCGGGGAGCTGTTTTTT.